This passage covers 31 T cell receptor beta chains from one sample sequenced in a study of CD8 T cells in ankylosing spondylitis. TCRdb independently ran MiXCR on the 5' RACE reads; one entry per CDR3 protein. The sample records roughly 130,000 distinct CDR3 sequences, around 7% being singletons. The sequencing sample was made of blood, either unsorted or a sorted T cell fraction (not recorded which). The receptor set was obtained from a male donor with ankylosing spondylitis or in good health (not recorded which).

This clonotype was detected many times. The genes are TRBV7-6 and TRBJ2-3, with D possibly called TRBD1 or TRBD2 (5 bases each). The length of the CDR3 is 15 residues. Germline V lookup: CDR1 SGHVS, CDR2 FNYEAQ. Trimming took off 5 bases at V and 0 bases at J, with 12 bases between the two ends. The CDR3 protein is CASSPWGGSTDTQYF. The CDR3 DNA sequence: TGTGCCAGCAGCCCATGGGGCGGGAGCACAGATACGCAGTATTTT.

This clonotype was detected ten times or more. The CDR3 DNA reads as TGCAGTGCTTACCAGGGGTCTTTGACGACCGAGCAGTACTTC. As protein: CSAYQGSLTTEQYF. The chain uses TRBV20-1 and TRBJ2-7, with a weak D call TRBD1 (6 bases). Trimming stripped 5 bases from V and 6 bases from J, with 20 bases between. CDR3 length: 14 amino acids. Germline CDR1 is DFQATT and CDR2 is SNEGSKA (reference sequence).

This clonotype was recorded at least ten times. This chain joins TRBV10-3 and TRBJ2-7; 8 nucleotides line up with TRBD2. V lost 7 bases, J lost 1 base, and 3 bases stayed unmatched. CDR3 size: 13 residues. Germline V gene data show CDR1 as ENHRY and CDR2 as SYGVKD. This CDR3 reads CAINPSGSYEQYF. CDR3 bases: TGTGCCATCAACCCTAGCGGGTCCTACGAGCAGTACTTC.

Many counts were recorded for this clonotype. The rearrangement uses TRBV3-1 and TRBJ2-2; possibly TRBD2 for D (5 bases). The CDR3 extends over 15 amino acids. Germline CDR1 LGHDT, CDR2 YNNKEL (reference sequence). V gave up 1 base and J gave up 4 bases, with 10 bases separating them. CDR3 in amino acids: CASSQGGQITGELFF. DNA of the CDR3: TGTGCCAGCAGCCAAGGCGGGCAAATCACCGGGGAGCTGTTTTTT.

V gene TRBV7-8 combines with J gene TRBJ2-7, with 8 bases identical to TRBD1. Losses at the gene ends were 2 bases for V and 2 bases for J; bases not matched to a gene: 2. CDR1 and CDR2 (germline): SGHVS, FQNEAQ. The length of the CDR3 is 14 residues. The CDR3, as DNA: TGTGCCAGCAGCTTACAGGGGGCCACCTACGAGCAGTACTTC. Protein product: CASSLQGATYEQYF.

This clonotype was found many times. The rearrangement joins TRBV10-3 to TRBJ2-2, with D maybe TRBD1 (5 bases). V was shortened by 3 bases and J by 0 bases, with 14 bases between the two germline ends. CDR1 and CDR2 from the germline V gene are ENHRY and SYGVKD. The CDR3 is 17 residues long. The CDR3 is CAISDRQIVTNTGELFF. The CDR3 bases are TGTGCCATCAGTGACCGACAGATAGTAACGAACACCGGGGAGCTGTTTTTT.

This clonotype was recorded at least ten times. This chain uses TRBV9 with TRBJ2-1; 8 bases match TRBD1. V lost 4 bases to trimming and J lost 5 bases; unmatched junction nucleotides: 11. The CDR3 is 16 amino acids. CDR1 SGDLS and CDR2 YYNGEE come from the germline V gene. CDR3 residues: CASSLNSDRGNNEQFF. The CDR3 bases are TGTGCCAGCAGCCTGAATTCCGACAGGGGAAACAATGAGCAGTTCTTC.

This clonotype was recorded at least ten times. J is TRBJ1-3 and V is TRBV7-9; D is unresolved. Germline CDR1 reads SEHNR; CDR2 reads FQNEAQ (reference sequence). The CDR3 has 14 residues. Trimming left V 4 bases short and J 0 bases short, with 7 bases between. CDR3 coding DNA: TGTGCCAGCAGCTGGACGAGCTCTGGAAACACCATATATTTT. Protein product: CASSWTSSGNTIYF.

Many counts were recorded for this clonotype. V usage is TRBV5-1 and J usage is TRBJ2-7; 8 bases line up with TRBD1. This CDR3 is built from 13 residues. V lost 4 bases to trimming and J lost 5 bases; unmatched junction nucleotides: 5. Germline loops: CDR1 SGHRS, CDR2 YFSETQ. The CDR3 region is CASSIPTGDEQYF. Written as DNA, the CDR3 is TGCGCCAGCAGCATACCGACAGGGGACGAGCAGTACTTC.

This clonotype was detected ten times or more. This chain connects TRBV5-1 to TRBJ2-7; no firm D call. CDR3 length: 12 residues. Germline V lookup: CDR1 SGHRS, CDR2 YFSETQ. Trimming took 0 bases from V and 6 from J, leaving 7 bases between them. As DNA, the CDR3 is TGCGCCAGCAGCTTGGAAGGCACCGAGCAGTACTTC. Encoded protein: CASSLEGTEQYF.

This clonotype was observed at least ten times. This sequence joins TRBV7-8 and TRBJ2-7; D is unresolved. V lost 1 base and J 4 bases, leaving 5 bases between the germline ends. The CDR3 is 12 residues long. CDR1 SGHVS and CDR2 FQNEAQ come from the germline V gene. This CDR3 is CASSLVSYEQYF. As DNA, the CDR3 is TGTGCCAGCAGCTTAGTGAGTTACGAGCAGTACTTC.

This clonotype was picked up many times. This rearrangement joins TRBV28 to TRBJ2-1; no reliable D call. The germline gives CDR1 MDHEN, CDR2 SYDVKM. This CDR3 is 11 amino acids long. Trimming pared 7 bases from V and 4 bases from J, leaving 5 bases between. This chain's CDR3 is CASTNYNEQFF. CDR3 nucleotides: TGTGCCAGCACCAATTACAATGAGCAGTTCTTC.

This clonotype was detected only a few times. The chain couples TRBV5-1 to TRBJ1-5; TRBD1 might be the D (6 bases). CDR1 and CDR2 from the germline V gene are SGHRS and YFSETQ. Trimming left V 2 bases short and J 2 bases short, with 11 bases between. The CDR3 has 15 residues. CDR3 sequence (DNA): TGCGCCAGCAGCTTAGGGGGTACCGGCAATCAGCCCCAGCATTTT. Amino acid sequence: CASSLGGTGNQPQHF.

This clonotype was observed at least ten times. The chain links TRBV20-1 to TRBJ1-5; D gene ambiguous. The CDR3 has 12 residues. V lost 4 bases to trimming and J lost 0 bases, with 4 bases between them. Germline V gives CDR1 DFQATT, CDR2 SNEGSKA (reference sequence). The CDR3 DNA follows: TGCAGTGCTATCGGTAGCAATCAGCCCCAGCATTTT. Its protein product is CSAIGSNQPQHF.

This clonotype was observed many times. The chain combines TRBV7-8 with TRBJ2-2; 7 nucleotides line up with TRBD1. V shed 4 bases, J shed 2 bases, and the junction held 10 bases outside the gene matches. The CDR3 has 17 residues. The germline CDR1 and CDR2 sequences are SGHVS and FQNEAQ. The CDR3 bases are TGTGCCAGCAGCTCAAGCCCCCGACAGGGTAACACCGGGGAGCTGTTTTTT. It codes for CASSSSPRQGNTGELFF. Full variable domain (outside the CDR3, taken from reference TRBV7-8 and TRBJ2-2): GAGVSQSPRYKVAKRGQDVALRCDPISGHVSLFWYQQALGQGPEFLTYFQNEAQLDKSGLPSDRFFAERPEGSVSTLKIQRTQQEDSAVYLCASSSSPRQGNTGELFFGEGSRLTVL.

This clonotype appeared many times. The chain links TRBV20-1 to TRBJ2-1, with 9 bases that match TRBD2. Germline assignment: CDR1 DFQATT and CDR2 SNEGSKA (reference sequence). This CDR3 region has 14 residues. The junction had 6 bases not matched to a gene; V was cut back by 5 bases and J by 4 bases. The CDR3 sequence: CSADPTSGYNEQFF. The CDR3 nucleotides read TGCAGTGCTGACCCGACTAGCGGTTACAATGAGCAGTTCTTC.

This clonotype was counted many times. The CDR3 nucleotides read TGTGCCAGCAGCTTCGACAGGGTTGAGGCCTATGGCTACACCTTC. Translated, it gives CASSFDRVEAYGYTF. The chain employs TRBV5-6 and TRBJ1-2, with TRBD1 identical over 7 bases. With V trimmed by 2 bases and J by 4 bases, 8 bases remained unmatched. This CDR3 is built from 15 residues. The V gene's germline CDR1 is SGHDT and CDR2 YYEEEE. Together with reference TRBV5-6 and TRBJ1-2, the CDR3 gives the full variable domain: DAGVTQSPTHLIKTRGQQVTLRCSPKSGHDTVSWYQQALGQGPQFIFQYYEEEERQRGNFPDRFSGHQFPNYSSELNVNALLLGDSALYLCASSFDRVEAYGYTFGSGTRLTVV.

This clonotype was counted at least ten times. This chain uses TRBV27 with TRBJ2-7; D is perhaps TRBD1 (5 bases). The CDR3 is 13 residues long. The germline CDR1 and CDR2 sequences are MNHEY and SMNVEV (reference sequence). The V end was cut by 5 bases, the J end by 6 bases, with 14 bases between. This CDR3 is CASSEDTTLEQYF. The CDR3 region has the DNA TGTGCCAGCAGTGAGGACACCACCCTCGAGCAGTACTTC.

This clonotype was found many times. The chain carries TRBV29-1 and TRBJ2-1; TRBD2 matches at 14 bases. Trimming removed 2 bases from V and 1 base from J; junction bases left unmatched: 13. This CDR3 region has 20 residues. Germline CDR1 and CDR2: SQVTM and ANQGSEA. The CDR3, as DNA: TGCAGCGTTGAAAAGATACCGGGACTAGCGGGAGAGGGGTCCTACAATGAGCAGTTCTTC. It specifies CSVEKIPGLAGEGSYNEQFF.

The sample holds many counts of this clonotype. The chain combines TRBV5-1 with TRBJ1-1, with no clear D. The germline V and J ends were trimmed by 4 bases and 2 bases, with 12 bases remaining between them. This CDR3 region has 14 residues. Germline V lookup: CDR1 SGHRS, CDR2 YFSETQ. CDR3 nucleotides: TGCGCCAGCAGCCCCGTAAGTGGAAACACTGAAGCTTTCTTT. This sequence encodes CASSPVSGNTEAFF.

Points on this clonotype: This CDR3 fails to terminate in the conserved phenylalanine or tryptophan, so it likely reflects a read error. CDR3 in amino acids: CSARGPTGGGLVDEQFL. The CDR3 nucleotides read TGCAGTGCTAGAGGCCCTACGGGCGGGGGGTTGGTGGATGAGCAGTTCCTC. The V and J genes are TRBV20-1 and TRBJ2-1; the match to TRBD2 covers 8 bases. The germline CDR1 and CDR2 sequences are DFQATT and SNEGSKA (reference sequence). The CDR3 length is 17 residues. The J segment lost 8 bases and the V segment lost 1 base, leaving 16 bases of the junction unmatched.

This clonotype has a count of ten or more. The chain couples TRBV12-3 or TRBV12-4 to TRBJ2-1; D ambiguous. The CDR3 consists of 13 residues. The V end lost 3 bases, the J end lost 5 bases, and 8 bases lay between the germline ends. The CDR3 DNA sequence: TGTGCCAGCAGTTTCAACAGAGACAATGAGCAGTTCTTC. Translated: CASSFNRDNEQFF.

This clonotype was counted at least ten times. The rearrangement joins TRBV5-1 to TRBJ2-7; 8 nucleotides match TRBD1. CDR3 length equals 15 residues. Unmatched junction bases numbered 7, after V lost 4 bases and J lost 1 base. Germline V gene sequence: CDR1 SGHRS, CDR2 YFSETQ. CDR3 nucleotide sequence: TGCGCCAGCAGCCTAACGGACAGGGAATCCTACGAGCAGTACTTC. This sequence encodes CASSLTDRESYEQYF. Full variable domain (missing parts from reference TRBV5-1 and TRBJ2-7): KAGVTQTPRYLIKTRGQQVTLSCSPISGHRSVSWYQQTPGQGLQFLFEYFSETQRNKGNFPGRFSGRQFSNSRSEMNVSTLELGDSALYLCASSLTDRESYEQYFGPGTRLTVT.

This clonotype was picked up many times. The rearrangement joins TRBV20-1 to TRBJ2-3, with 10 bases lining up with TRBD2. CDR3 length: 15 amino acids. V shed 3 bases and J 3 bases; nucleotides not matched to a gene: 6. Germline CDR1 DFQATT, CDR2 SNEGSKA (reference sequence). The CDR3 here is CSASQLAGVTDTQYF. CDR3 nucleotides: TGCAGTGCTAGCCAGCTAGCGGGAGTAACAGATACGCAGTATTTT.

This clonotype appeared a few times. The chain employs TRBV29-1 and TRBJ1-1; D is undetermined. This CDR3 spans 14 amino acids. Trimming left V 0 bases short and J 0 bases short, with 8 bases between. Germline assignment: CDR1 SQVTM and CDR2 ANQGSEA. CDR3 DNA sequence: TGCAGCGTTGAAGACCACATCATGAACACTGAAGCTTTCTTT. Protein sequence: CSVEDHIMNTEAFF.

This clonotype has at least ten counts. V gene TRBV5-1 combines with J gene TRBJ2-2; TRBD2 matches at 12 bases. CDR3 length: 17 residues. CDR1 and CDR2 from the germline V gene are SGHRS and YFSETQ. J lost 6 bases, V lost 6 bases, and 12 bases had no gene match. The CDR3 bases are TGCGCCAGCACTGAGACTAGCGGGAGACTGAGGCCCGGGGAGCTGTTTTTT. Residues: CASTETSGRLRPGELFF. Variable domain in full (rest from reference TRBV5-1 and TRBJ2-2): KAGVTQTPRYLIKTRGQQVTLSCSPISGHRSVSWYQQTPGQGLQFLFEYFSETQRNKGNFPGRFSGRQFSNSRSEMNVSTLELGDSALYLCASTETSGRLRPGELFFGEGSRLTVL.

This clonotype was seen only a few times. The J gene is TRBJ1-1, the V gene TRBV7-2; no firm D call. V was pared by 5 bases and J by 10 bases, with 14 bases between. The CDR3 totals 12 residues. Germline assignment: CDR1 SGHTA and CDR2 FQGNSA. The CDR3 protein is CASSPGGGRAFF. DNA of the CDR3: TGTGCCAGCAGCCCGGGTGGTGGGCGAGCTTTCTTT.

This clonotype was recorded a few times. The rearrangement links TRBV29-1 to TRBJ2-1; D not certain. The CDR3 is made up of 13 amino acids. In germline, CDR1 is SQVTM, CDR2 ANQGSEA. The germline V and J ends were trimmed by 3 bases and 6 bases, with 12 bases remaining between them. CDR3: CSVDSGFLNEQFF. CDR3 coding DNA: TGCAGCGTTGATTCTGGATTCCTCAATGAGCAGTTCTTC.

The table lists this clonotype with many counts. This chain connects TRBV7-9 to TRBJ2-3; D remains ambiguous. This CDR3 comprises 11 residues. Trimming left V 2 bases short and J 5 bases short, with 2 bases between. Germline lookup yields CDR1 SEHNR and CDR2 FQNEAQ (reference sequence). DNA of the CDR3: TGTGCCAGCAGCTTACTAGATACGCAGTATTTT. It translates to CASSLLDTQYF.

This clonotype appeared many times. The J gene is TRBJ2-5, the V gene TRBV5-1; D possibly matches TRBD1 or TRBD2 (5 bases each). V lost 3 bases to trimming and J lost 2 bases, with 8 bases between them. The CDR3 sequence is 13 residues long. Germline CDR1 reads SGHRS; CDR2 reads YFSETQ. CDR3 in DNA: TGCGCCAGCAGCTGGGACGGGCAAGAGACCCAGTACTTC. Its protein product is CASSWDGQETQYF.

This clonotype was found many times. The CDR3 loop reads CASSAREGSGYNEQFF. The CDR3, as DNA: TGTGCCAGCAGTGCGAGGGAGGGTTCCGGTTACAATGAGCAGTTCTTC. The rearrangement joins TRBV7-2 to TRBJ2-1; 7 nucleotides match TRBD2. Germline lookup yields CDR1 SGHTA and CDR2 FQGNSA. The CDR3 extends over 16 amino acids. V lost 6 bases to trimming and J lost 4 bases; unmatched junction nucleotides: 12.